This record looks at one T cell receptor beta chain sequence and its context. Its target is unknown. The PCR ran on 60 Vbeta and 13 Jbeta primers. Generated by immunoSEQ multiplex PCR, the TCRdb table keeps only in-frame clones and is missing some. Of under 150,000 clones listed, 55% to 85% are singletons. These data are taken from a study of cytomegalovirus exposure and HLA in healthy donors. General observations from the study: Links to common viral pathogens appeared, in a later analysis, for several of the most significant clusters. Previously analyzed data showed that most TCR beta V segments were productive at a frequency of about 87% or about 30%.

V shed 3 bases, J shed 2 bases, and the junction held 8 bases outside the gene matches. CDR1 and CDR2 from the germline V gene are SGDLS and YYNGEE. This CDR3 has 16 residues. The receptor was isolated from a man aged 35 to 55 in good health and CMV-seronegative. The sequencing sample was made of PBMCs. The V gene is TRBV9, the J gene TRBJ2-3; the match to TRBD2 covers 8 bases. The DNA for the CDR3 is TGTGCCAGCAGCGGGTTAGCGGGACCCTACACAGATACGCAGTATTTT. It yields the protein CASSGLAGPYTDTQYF.